Presented here are 18 T cell receptor beta chains from one specimen sequenced in a study of blood T cell repertoires in COVID-19. Produced via immunoSEQ multiplex PCR; TCRdb's table is partial and in-frame only. Here the sample spans 65,000 to 80,000 clones, approximately 87% being singletons. The sequenced material came from peripheral blood. The receptor set was obtained from a man in his fifties or sixties with active COVID-19.

The chain combines TRBV5-4 with TRBJ2-1; 13 positions match TRBD2. CDR1 is SGHNT and CDR2 is YYREEE in the germline V gene (reference sequence). The trim removed 4 bases at V and 6 bases at J, leaving 4 bases unmatched. The CDR3 sequence is 15 residues long. The CDR3 sequence: CASSPGLAGINEQFF. DNA for the CDR3: TGTGCCAGCAGCCCGGGACTAGCGGGAATCAATGAGCAGTTCTTC.

CDR3 nucleotides: TGTGCCACCAGCACTCACCTAGCTGGACAGGGTAACTATGGCTACACCTTC. Its protein product is CATSTHLAGQGNYGYTF. The chain combines TRBV15 with TRBJ1-2, with 8 bases lining up with TRBD1. The V segment lost 4 bases and the J segment 1 base; nucleotides outside the gene matches: 11. The CDR3 spans 17 residues. The germline CDR1 and CDR2 sequences are LNHNV and YYDKDF (reference sequence).

The V and J genes are TRBV29-1 and TRBJ1-2; 8 positions match TRBD1. The length of the CDR3 is 14 residues. CDR1 and CDR2 from the germline V gene are SQVTM and ANQGSEA. V shed 6 bases and J 3 bases; nucleotides not matched to a gene: 9. The CDR3 DNA reads TGCAGCGTCCAGGACAGGGCAAATGACTATGGCTACACCTTC. It specifies CSVQDRANDYGYTF.

V is TRBV7-2 and J is TRBJ2-7; 15 positions match TRBD2. This CDR3 region has 16 residues. The V gene's germline CDR1 is SGHTA and CDR2 FQGNSA. The junction had 7 bases not matched to a gene; V was cut back by 4 bases and J by 6 bases. The CDR3 sequence is CASSSQPGLAGGEQYF. CDR3 nucleotides: TGTGCCAGCAGCTCACAACCGGGACTAGCGGGAGGCGAGCAGTACTTC. The variable domain in full, with the rest retrieved from reference TRBV7-2 and TRBJ2-7, is GAGVSQSPSNKVTEKGKDVELRCDPISGHTALYWYRQSLGQGLEFLIYFQGNSAPDKSGLPSDRFSAERTGGSVSTLTIQRTQQEDSAVYLCASSSQPGLAGGEQYFGPGTRLTVT.

J is TRBJ1-5 and V is TRBV28, with 8 nucleotides matching TRBD1. With 3 bases clipped from V and 3 bases from J, the junction kept 7 bases outside the gene matches. This CDR3 is built from 16 residues. From germline, CDR1 is MDHEN and CDR2 SYDVKM. CDR3 coding DNA: TGTGCCAGCAGTTTCAACAGCAGGGGGCTCAATCAGCCCCAGCATTTT. Its translation is CASSFNSRGLNQPQHF.

V is TRBV5-5 and J is TRBJ2-3, with 8 bases lining up with TRBD2. The length of the CDR3 is 15 residues. With V trimmed by 4 bases and J by 3 bases, 7 bases remained unmatched. Germline CDR1 SGHKS, CDR2 YYEKEE (reference sequence). CDR3 DNA: TGTGCCAGCAGCCCTCCGGGACTAGAAACAGATACGCAGTATTTT. Encoded protein: CASSPPGLETDTQYF.

This clone has just a few counts. The V and J genes are TRBV7-2 and TRBJ1-1, with unresolved D. The ends were cut back, 4 bases at V and 1 base at J, with 7 bases in the middle. From germline, CDR1 is SGHTA and CDR2 FQGNSA. This CDR3 is 13 amino acids long. The CDR3 spells CASSSQSNTEAFF. CDR3 bases: TGTGCCAGCAGCTCCCAATCGAACACTGAAGCTTTCTTT.

This clone was counted only a few times. Written as DNA, the CDR3 is TGTGCCAGCAGTGACGGTGGCCAGGGTGGGTCTCTACTCTACGAGCAGTACTTC. This gives the protein CASSDGGQGGSLLYEQYF. The rearrangement uses TRBV2 and TRBJ2-7; possibly TRBD1 for D (5 bases). Germline values: CDR1 SNHLY, CDR2 FYNNEI. This CDR3 is 18 amino acids long. Between the trimmed V and J ends, which lost 3 bases and 3 bases, there was a span of 24 bases. Filled out from reference TRBV2 and TRBJ2-7, the complete variable domain reads EPEVTQTPSHQVTQMGQEVILRCVPISNHLYFYWYRQILGQKVEFLVSFYNNEISEKSEIFDDQFSVERPDGSNFTLKIRSTKLEDSAMYFCASSDGGQGGSLLYEQYFGPGTRLTVT.

This chain links TRBV7-8 with TRBJ2-7; 7 bases map to TRBD1. Germline CDR1 is SGHVS and CDR2 is FQNEAQ. This CDR3 is built from 14 residues. V shed 5 bases and J 7 bases; nucleotides not matched to a gene: 11. In nucleotides, the CDR3 is TGTGCCAGCAGCATCGAGCCGGGACAGCGAGAGCAGTACTTC. Translated: CASSIEPGQREQYF.

The chain links TRBV5-1 to TRBJ2-2, with no clear D. CDR3 size: 13 residues. Trimming stripped 2 bases from V and 6 bases from J, with 8 bases between. CDR1 and CDR2 (germline): SGHRS, YFSETQ. This CDR3 reads CASSFSRAGELFF. In DNA form, the CDR3 reads TGCGCCAGCAGCTTTAGTCGGGCCGGGGAGCTGTTTTTT. Combining the CDR3 with reference TRBV5-1 and TRBJ2-2 gives the whole variable domain KAGVTQTPRYLIKTRGQQVTLSCSPISGHRSVSWYQQTPGQGLQFLFEYFSETQRNKGNFPGRFSGRQFSNSRSEMNVSTLELGDSALYLCASSFSRAGELFFGEGSRLTVL.

The chain employs TRBV7-9 and TRBJ1-2, with D perhaps TRBD1 (6 bases). CDR3 size: 16 residues. The V gene lost 1 base and the J gene lost 2 bases, with 14 bases spanning the gap. CDR1 and CDR2 from the germline V gene are SEHNR and FQNEAQ (reference sequence). CDR3 protein: CASSLGQGILNYGYTF. The CDR3 nucleotides read TGTGCCAGCAGCTTAGGGCAGGGGATCTTAAACTATGGCTACACCTTC.

This clone turned up a few times. The gene calls are TRBV5-4 and TRBJ2-7, with D perhaps TRBD1 (6 bases). The germline CDR1 and CDR2 sequences are SGHNT and YYREEE (reference sequence). V dropped 2 bases and J dropped 4 bases, with 7 bases sitting between them. There are 12 residues in the CDR3. The CDR3 bases are TGTGCCAGCAGCTTACAGGGTTACGAGCAGTACTTC. Protein sequence: CASSLQGYEQYF.

The rearrangement joins TRBV9 to TRBJ2-3; D possibly corresponds to TRBD2 (6 bases). Germline CDR1 SGDLS, CDR2 YYNGEE. Trimming removed 0 bases from V and 0 bases from J, with 20 bases in between. CDR3 size: 19 residues. CDR3 DNA sequence: TGTGCCAGCAGCGTAGCCCGCAAGCCCAATGGACTAAGCACAGATACGCAGTATTTT. Encoded protein: CASSVARKPNGLSTDTQYF.

In nucleotides, the CDR3 is TGCGCCAGCAGCGCCCTAGCGGGGGCCCAAGAGACCCAGTACTTC. Its protein product is CASSALAGAQETQYF. This chain connects TRBV5-1 to TRBJ2-5, with 10 bases identical to TRBD2. This CDR3 has 15 amino acids. The V segment lost 4 bases and the J segment 1 base; nucleotides outside the gene matches: 4. Germline values: CDR1 SGHRS, CDR2 YFSETQ.

The chain employs TRBV10-3 and TRBJ1-1; unclear D gene. Germline V CDR1 and CDR2: ENHRY, SYGVKD. There are 13 residues in the CDR3. V lost 5 bases and J lost 10, with 17 bases in between. CDR3 in DNA: TGTGCCATCAGTAATACCGGGGTACCGGGAGCTTTCTTT. Translation gives CAISNTGVPGAFF.

This clone came up once. This chain joins TRBV7-2 and TRBJ2-7; 10 bases are a match to TRBD1. The ends lost 5 bases at V and 4 bases at J; junction bases unmatched: 11. Per germline, CDR1 SGHTA and CDR2 FQGNSA. The CDR3 contains 16 residues. This CDR3 reads CASSAWDRGRSYEQYF. CDR3 in DNA: TGTGCCAGCAGCGCCTGGGACAGGGGCAGGTCTTACGAGCAGTACTTC.

This chain connects TRBV11-2 to TRBJ2-7; 9 nucleotides line up with TRBD1. The CDR3 is made up of 14 amino acids. Germline CDR1 reads SGHAT; CDR2 reads FQNNGV. J gave up 4 bases and V 5 bases, and 6 bases lay outside the gene matches. CDR3 amino acids: CASSTGTGPYEQYF. The CDR3 DNA reads as TGTGCCAGCAGCACCGGGACAGGGCCTTACGAGCAGTACTTC. The full variable domain, in which reference TRBV11-2 and TRBJ2-7 provide the parts outside the CDR3, is EAGVAQSPRYKIIEKRQSVAFWCNPISGHATLYWYQQILGQGPKLLIQFQNNGVVDDSQLPKDRFSAERLKGVDSTLKIQPAKLEDSAVYLCASSTGTGPYEQYFGPGTRLTVT.

This chain joins TRBV7-9 and TRBJ1-1, with D tentatively TRBD1 (6 bases). CDR1 and CDR2 from the germline V gene are SEHNR and FQNEAQ (reference sequence). This CDR3 is built from 14 residues. Between the trimmed V and J ends, which lost 1 base and 5 bases, there was a span of 11 bases. The CDR3 nucleotides read TGTGCCAGCAGCTTAGACAGGGATTGGACTGAAGCTTTCTTT. Its protein product is CASSLDRDWTEAFF.